The 6 T cell receptor beta chains reported below all come from one sample, sequenced in a study of human T cells and chemical hapten exposure. TCRdb reprocessed the RACE reads with MiXCR, giving one entry per CDR3 protein. The sample holds about 190,000 distinct CDR3 sequences, under 25% seen once. As to time point: patch test 3, about 24 weeks after DPC sensitization. Specified treatment: therapeutic diphenylcyclopropenone sensitization with weekly scalp DPC. This specimen was whole blood, taken in connection with sensitization to the hapten diphenylcyclopropenone (DPC). These receptors were collected from a woman aged 40 to 50 with alopecia areata. Some clones in this sample may be carry-over from other donors' samples.

With regard to this clonotype: A much larger clone differs by one base, so this may be a read error. The V call is TRBV18, the J call TRBJ1-5; 7 bases are a match to TRBD1. Germline V gives CDR1 KGHSH, CDR2 LQKENI. The CDR3 spans 16 residues. CDR3 DNA: TGTGCCAGCTCACCGACCGGGACAGTGAGCAATCAGCCCCGGCATTTT. Translation gives CASSPTGTVSNQPRHF.

The rearrangement joins TRBV5-5 to TRBJ2-3, with TRBD2 matching over 11 bases. After removal of 1 base from V and 1 base from J, the junction contained 5 bases not matched to a gene. The CDR3 is made up of 17 amino acids. Germline values: CDR1 SGHKS, CDR2 YYEKEE (reference sequence). CDR3: CASSLLAGGFGTDTQYF. DNA of the CDR3: TGTGCCAGCAGCTTGCTAGCGGGAGGATTTGGCACAGATACGCAGTATTTT.

This clonotype was found a few times. At one end, the junction sequence differs from germline, possibly due to a read error. The V gene is TRBV13, the J gene TRBJ2-3; 10 positions match TRBD2. Germline CDR1 PRHDT, CDR2 FYEKMQ (reference sequence). The CDR3 is 15 amino acids. The CDR3 DNA is TGTGCCAGCAGCATAGGACTAGCGGGCACAGATACGCAGTATTTT. It codes for CASSIGLAGTDTQYF. The full variable domain, rest sourced from reference TRBV13 and TRBJ2-3, is AAGVIQSPRHLIKEKRETATLKCYPIPRHDTVYWYQQGPGQDPQFLISFYEKMQSDKGSIPDRFSAQQFSDYHSELNMSSLELGDSALYFCASSIGLAGTDTQYFGPGTRLTVL.

This clonotype has only a few counts. V gene TRBV29-1 combines with J gene TRBJ1-1; D unresolved. Germline CDR1 SQVTM, CDR2 ANQGSEA. The CDR3 length is 13 residues. Trimming removed 6 bases at V and 3 bases at J, with 14 bases between. CDR3 DNA sequence: TGCAGCGTCCTCGAGTATACAGACACTGAAGCTTTCTTT. It is translated as CSVLEYTDTEAFF.

The chain joins TRBV4-3 to TRBJ2-1; TRBD2 agrees at 7 bases. The germline gives CDR1 LGHNA, CDR2 YSLEER. The CDR3 sequence is 17 residues long. Trimming cost V 3 bases and J 0 bases; bases outside gene matches: 8. CDR3: CASSQTLAGNSYNEQFF. The CDR3 DNA follows: TGCGCCAGCAGCCAGACCTTAGCGGGTAACTCCTACAATGAGCAGTTCTTC.

V gene TRBV6-1 combines with J gene TRBJ1-4; TRBD1 aligns across 7 bases. This CDR3 region has 13 residues. The V segment lost 6 bases and the J segment 8 bases; nucleotides outside the gene matches: 6. The V gene's germline CDR1 is MNHNS and CDR2 SASEGT. CDR3 protein: CASRGRGGEKLFF. The CDR3, as DNA: TGTGCCAGCAGAGGCAGGGGGGGGGAAAAACTGTTTTTT.